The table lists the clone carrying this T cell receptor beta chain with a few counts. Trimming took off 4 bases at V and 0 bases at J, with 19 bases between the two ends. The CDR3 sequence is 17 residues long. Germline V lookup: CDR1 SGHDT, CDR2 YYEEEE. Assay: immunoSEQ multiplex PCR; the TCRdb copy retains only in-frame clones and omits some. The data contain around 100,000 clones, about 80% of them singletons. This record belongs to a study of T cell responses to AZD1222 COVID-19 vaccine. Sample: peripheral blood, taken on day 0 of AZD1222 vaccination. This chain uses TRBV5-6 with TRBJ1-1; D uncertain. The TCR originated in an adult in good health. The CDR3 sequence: CASSQHVAVAMNTEAFF. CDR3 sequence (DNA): TGTGCCAGCAGCCAGCATGTAGCAGTCGCAATGAACACTGAAGCTTTCTTT.